This TCR beta chain was profiled in a study of blood T cell repertoires in COVID-19. For the study at large: The origin of the acute and convalescent COVID-19 samples was the United States, Italy and Spain. PBMCs, B-cell-depleted T cells, or T cells provided the cDNA or gDNA that made up the material.

V was pared by 4 bases and J by 0 bases, with 7 bases of the junction left unmatched. CDR3 length: 16 amino acids. From germline, CDR1 is SGDLS and CDR2 YYNGEE. In the study's own analysis: Cell counts per sample came from amplifying reference gene primers. Libraries were prepared by immunoSEQ multiplex PCR; TCRdb keeps only in-frame clonotypes and omits some of them. The D gene and trimming were derived from the DNA, and the V and J assignments and clone size from that table. This table has 250,000 to 350,000 clones, around 87% appearing once. The clonotype comes from a young man with active or convalescent COVID-19. Sequences were obtained from peripheral blood. This chain uses TRBV9 with TRBJ2-1, with 7 bases identical to TRBD2. CDR3 bases: TGTGCCAGCAGCCCGCCGCGGGGGAGCTCCTACAATGAGCAGTTCTTC. Its protein is CASSPPRGSSYNEQFF.